This T cell receptor (beta chain) was obtained from a study of T-cell memory formation after mild COVID-19. This clonotype showed up many times. The antigen is not known. This CDR3 region has 15 residues. Germline loops: CDR1 SGHTA, CDR2 FQGNSA. Trimming pared 1 base from V and 1 base from J, leaving 7 bases between. Notes on the study in general: Clones contracting across day 15 to 85 had a balanced CD4/CD8 profile; later expanding clones leaned CD4+. Certain responding clones were present in pre-infection memory, suggesting participation of cross-reactive memory.

Using its own MiXCR run on the 5' RACE reads, TCRdb lists one record per CDR3 protein. The top ten hold approximately 23% of the sample, which has around 250,000 distinct CDR3 sequences, around 15% seen once. The sample consisted of PBMCs or a T cell subset sorted from them (not recorded which). The gene calls are TRBV7-2 and TRBJ2-2; D remains unclear. This receptor was obtained from a man between 18 and 35 years old who had mild COVID-19 (a few samples of this study predate the infection). Cell type and time point are not known. The CDR3 nucleotides read TGTGCCAGCAGCTTAGTCGGGTGGAACACCGGGGAGCTGTTTTTT. Its translation is CASSLVGWNTGELFF.